These 31 T cell receptor beta chains originate from one sample sequenced in a study of T cells in women clearing cervical HPV infection. Using immunoSEQ multiplex PCR, the repertoire was profiled, and TCRdb retains in-frame clones only, with some absent. This sample's table has around 28,000 clones. Sample: blood buffy coat. Every receptor here comes from a woman aged 18 to 75 with a cervical HPV16 infection that either progressed to CIN3+ or cleared (not recorded which).

On this clone: Coverage ceases 3 residues before the CDR3 finishes, and the germline J gene fills in the end. This chain joins TRBV4-1 and TRBJ1-2; 10 bases map to TRBD1. The germline gives CDR1 MGHRA, CDR2 YSYEKL. The CDR3 runs 17 residues. CDR3: CASSLHAGTGELRGYTF. The sequenced CDR3 bases are TGCGCCAGCAGCCTGCACGCCGGGACAGGGGAATTGAGAGGC.

About this clone: The read falls 3 residues short of the CDR3 end, and the missing part is taken from the germline J gene. The V call is TRBV2, the J call TRBJ1-4; TRBD1 matches 7 bases. The V gene's germline CDR1 is SNHLY and CDR2 FYNNEI. This CDR3 has 15 amino acids. The CDR3 region is CASSESAGGNSPLFF. The sequenced part of the CDR3 DNA is TGTGCCAGCAGTGAAAGTGCAGGGGGGAATTCACCA.

In the case of this clone: Coverage ceases 3 residues before the CDR3 finishes, and the germline J gene fills in the end. The chain is built from TRBV18 and TRBJ1-2, with D perhaps matching TRBD1 (6 bases). Per the germline V gene, CDR1 is KGHSH and CDR2 is LQKENI. The CDR3 is 15 amino acids. The covered CDR3 bases are TGTGCCAGCTCACCACTAGCGGGGAGGACAGATACC. This translates into CASSPLAGRTDT. The whole CDR3 is CASSPLAGRTDTYTF.

A note on this clone: With the read ending 3 residues before the CDR3 end, the germline J gene is used to fill in that end. This sequence joins TRBV18 and TRBJ2-1, with 8 positions matching TRBD2. This CDR3 is built from 17 residues. From germline, CDR1 is KGHSH and CDR2 LQKENI. The trim removed 4 bases at V and 1 base at J, leaving 9 bases unmatched. The CDR3 spells CASSLKPGTRSYNEQFF. Partial CDR3 DNA: TGTGCCAGCTCACTTAAACCCGGGACTAGGTCCTACAATGAG.

In the case of this clone: Read sequence stops 3 residues before the CDR3 end, and the germline J gene provides the missing end. The gene calls are TRBV5-1 and TRBJ2-3; no definite D call. This CDR3 is built from 13 residues. Germline V lookup: CDR1 SGHRS, CDR2 YFSETQ. Partial CDR3 DNA: TGCGCCAGCAGCTCTAACTATCAAGAGACG. This sequence encodes CASSSNYQET. The CDR3 as a whole reads CASSSNYQETQYF. The complete variable domain, with remaining parts taken from reference TRBV5-1 and TRBJ2-3, reads KAGVTQTPRYLIKTRGQQVTLSCSPISGHRSVSWYQQTPGQGLQFLFEYFSETQRNKGNFPGRFSGRQFSNSRSEMNVSTLELGDSALYLCASSSNYQETQYFGPGTRLTVL.

In regard to this clone: The CDR3 goes on 3 residues after the read ends, and that part is filled in from the germline J gene. This chain links TRBV18 with TRBJ2-3; 12 bases are a match to TRBD2. The trim removed 1 base at V and 2 bases at J, leaving 4 bases unmatched. This CDR3 comprises 17 residues. The V gene's germline CDR1 is KGHSH and CDR2 LQKENI. CDR3 region: CASSPLGLAGSTDTQYF. The CDR3 bases that were read are TGTGCCAGCTCACCACTAGGACTAGCGGGGTCCACAGATACG.

Worth noting for this clone: The sequence runs out 3 residues before the end of the CDR3; the remainder is reconstructed from the germline J gene. V gene TRBV19 combines with J gene TRBJ1-4, with TRBD1 as a possible D gene (5 bases). Germline V gives CDR1 LNHDA, CDR2 SQIVND (reference sequence). The CDR3 totals 15 residues. Trimming stripped 5 bases from V and 7 bases from J, with 17 bases between. The CDR3 reads CASSDRHDGGEKLFF. Partial CDR3 DNA: TGTGCCAGTAGTGACCGACACGACGGGGGTGAAAAA.

Remarks on this clone: The CDR3 end falls 3 residues outside the read, so it is completed with the germline J gene. The chain links TRBV4-2 to TRBJ2-7, with D perhaps matching TRBD1 or TRBD2 (7 bases each). The CDR3 runs to 15 residues. V lost 4 bases and J 5 bases, leaving 18 bases between the germline ends. Germline CDR1 is LGHNA and CDR2 is YNFKEQ. Incomplete CDR3 DNA: TGTGCCAGCAGCCCCCAGGGGGGAGGGTTAGACGAG. Protein product: CASSPQGGGLDE. The complete CDR3 sequence is CASSPQGGGLDEQYF.

As for this clone: The observed sequence ends 3 residues before the CDR3 terminus, with the missing tail filled in from the germline J gene. The V gene is TRBV9, the J gene TRBJ2-2; a weak D match, TRBD1 (6 bases). This CDR3 is built from 16 residues. Trimming cost V 4 bases and J 0 bases, with 13 bases left between them. Germline V gene sequence: CDR1 SGDLS, CDR2 YYNGEE. CDR3 DNA, as far as it was read: TGTGCCAGCAGCACACGACAGGCCTCGAACACCGGGGAG. Translated, it gives CASSTRQASNTGE. Given in full, the CDR3 is CASSTRQASNTGELFF.

Notes on this clone: The read finishes 3 residues shy of the CDR3 end, and the germline J gene is used to complete it. This sequence joins TRBV29-1 and TRBJ1-2; no definite D call. Trimming removed 6 bases from V and 4 bases from J, with 12 bases in between. The CDR3 sequence is 12 residues long. Germline lookup yields CDR1 SQVTM and CDR2 ANQGSEA. The CDR3 DNA, read in part, is TGCAGCGTGGACCGGGGAGCCTATGGC. It translates to CSVDRGAYG. The CDR3 in full is CSVDRGAYGYTF. Supplemented by reference TRBV29-1 and TRBJ1-2, the full variable domain reads SAVISQKPSRDICQRGTSLTIQCQVDSQVTMMFWYRQQPGQSLTLIATANQGSEATYESGFVIDKFPISRPNLTFSTLTVSNMSPEDSSIYLCSVDRGAYGYTFGSGTRLTVV.

A remark on this clone: The CDR3 goes on 3 residues after the read ends, and that part is filled in from the germline J gene. The chain has TRBV7-3 and TRBJ1-5; no reliable D call. This CDR3 is 18 amino acids long. From germline, CDR1 is SGHTA and CDR2 FQGTGA. Trimming left V 5 bases short and J 3 bases short, with 23 bases between. The CDR3 loop reads CASSPAGLFRYFNQPQHF. The sequenced CDR3 bases are TGTGCCAGCAGCCCAGCCGGCTTATTCAGGTACTTCAATCAGCCC.

As regards this clone: The read gets to within 3 residues of the CDR3 end, and the germline J gene fills in the rest. The chain combines TRBV18 with TRBJ1-4, with D tentatively TRBD1 (6 bases). Trimming cost V 2 bases and J 8 bases, with 12 bases left between them. The V gene's germline CDR1 is KGHSH and CDR2 LQKENI. CDR3 size: 14 residues. CDR3 bases read: TGTGCCAGCTCACCAACAGGGTCAAACGAAAAA. It yields the protein CASSPTGSNEK. The full CDR3 is CASSPTGSNEKLFF. The variable domain in full, with the rest retrieved from reference TRBV18 and TRBJ1-4, is NAGVMQNPRHLVRRRGQEARLRCSPMKGHSHVYWYRQLPEEGLKFMVYLQKENIIDESGMPKERFSAEFPKEGPSILRIQQVVRGDSAAYFCASSPTGSNEKLFFGSGTQLSVL.

Details on this clone: The read finishes 3 residues shy of the CDR3 end, and the germline J gene is used to complete it. The rearrangement links TRBV5-1 to TRBJ1-5; D is unclear. With 4 bases removed from V and 6 bases from J, the gap between germline ends came to 17 bases. CDR3 length equals 15 residues. From germline, CDR1 is SGHRS and CDR2 YFSETQ. CDR3 DNA, as far as it was read: TGCGCCAGCAGCCCTCAAGATCCCCGGGGTCAGCCC. Protein: CASSPQDPRGQP. Given in full, the CDR3 is CASSPQDPRGQPQHF.

As to this clone: The CDR3 end is not reached by the read, which stops 3 residues before it; the germline J gene fills it in. The chain recombines TRBV19 with TRBJ2-3; a weak D match, TRBD2 (6 bases). Germline V gene lookup returns CDR1 LNHDA and CDR2 SQIVND (reference sequence). The CDR3 has 12 residues. CDR3 sequence: CASSAGGETQYF. The covered CDR3 bases are TGTGCCAGTAGTGCCGGAGGGGAGACG.

With respect to this clone: The read ends 3 residues shy of where the CDR3 ends; the end is completed using the germline J gene. The rearrangement links TRBV5-1 to TRBJ2-3, with 9 bases lining up with TRBD2. The junction had 16 bases not matched to a gene; V was cut back by 4 bases and J by 4 bases. Germline values: CDR1 SGHRS, CDR2 YFSETQ. This CDR3 spans 18 amino acids. CDR3 loop: CASSPGTRASGAADTQYF. Incomplete CDR3 DNA: TGCGCCAGCAGCCCCGGGACAAGGGCTAGCGGGGCTGCAGATACG.

To note about this clone: The read halts 3 residues ahead of the CDR3 end, with the missing end drawn from the germline J gene. This chain connects TRBV14 to TRBJ2-6, with 9 bases matching TRBD1. V dropped 5 bases and J dropped 0; count of bases not matched to a gene: 8. The CDR3 length is 18 residues. CDR1 and CDR2 (germline): SGHDN, FVKESK. The CDR3 spells CASSSDRGVSSGANVLTF. CDR3 DNA (partial): TGTGCCAGCAGCTCGGACAGGGGCGTCAGCTCTGGGGCCAACGTC.

A note on this clone: Coverage ceases 3 residues before the CDR3 finishes, and the germline J gene fills in the end. The chain joins TRBV7-2 to TRBJ1-5, with D hard to call. The CDR3 spans 12 residues. The V gene lost 3 bases and the J gene lost 7 bases, with 7 bases spanning the gap. The V gene's germline CDR1 is SGHTA and CDR2 FQGNSA. The covered CDR3 bases are TGTGCCAGCAGCTTGGTAGGGCAGCCC. This translates into CASSLVGQP. The complete CDR3 protein is CASSLVGQPQHF.

As to this clone: The CDR3 end lies 3 residues beyond the end of the read and is filled in from the germline J gene. The gene calls are TRBV19 and TRBJ1-2; D ambiguous. This CDR3 is built from 10 residues. V was shortened by 7 bases and J by 6 bases, with 6 bases between the two germline ends. From germline, CDR1 is LNHDA and CDR2 SQIVND (reference sequence). The sequenced part of the CDR3 DNA is TGTGCCAGTAACCACAATGGC. Protein sequence: CASNHNG. The whole CDR3 is CASNHNGYTF.

A note on this clone: The read terminates 3 residues before the CDR3 end, so the remaining end is supplied by the germline J gene. V and J are TRBV20-1 and TRBJ2-2, with 10 bases aligning to TRBD2. The CDR3 covers 14 residues. V was pared by 7 bases and J by 7 bases, with 9 bases of the junction left unmatched. CDR1 is DFQATT, CDR2 SNEGSKA, per germline (reference sequence). CDR3 bases read: TGCAGTGGAAAGCGGGGGGGCTTTGACGGGGAG. Its translation: CSGKRGGFDGE. The CDR3 in its entirety is CSGKRGGFDGELFF.

In regard to this clone: The read terminates 3 residues before the CDR3 end, so the remaining end is supplied by the germline J gene. This chain links TRBV18 with TRBJ2-3, with TRBD1 identical over 10 bases. This CDR3 region has 14 residues. Germline V gene sequence: CDR1 KGHSH, CDR2 LQKENI. Partial CDR3 DNA: TGTGCCAGCTCACTGACAGGGGGCAATCAGCCG. The encoded protein is CASSLTGGNQP. The CDR3 in full is CASSLTGGNQPQYF.

As to this clone: The CDR3 extends 3 residues past the end of the read, so its final part is completed from the germline J gene. V usage is TRBV18 and J usage is TRBJ1-1; tentatively, D is TRBD1 (6 bases). The V end lost 2 bases, the J end lost 4 bases, and 11 bases lay between the germline ends. This CDR3 spans 14 amino acids. Germline V gives CDR1 KGHSH, CDR2 LQKENI. CDR3 bases read: TGTGCCAGCTCACCAGGGTTGGGGGCCACTGAA. Amino acid sequence: CASSPGLGATE. The full CDR3 is CASSPGLGATEAFF. The full variable domain, completed using reference TRBV18 and TRBJ1-1, is NAGVMQNPRHLVRRRGQEARLRCSPMKGHSHVYWYRQLPEEGLKFMVYLQKENIIDESGMPKERFSAEFPKEGPSILRIQQVVRGDSAAYFCASSPGLGATEAFFGQGTRLTVV.

This clone ranks as medium-sized in terms of frequency. The CDR3 end lies 3 residues beyond the end of the read and is filled in from the germline J gene. V usage is TRBV18 and J usage is TRBJ2-2; no clear D. CDR3 length equals 13 residues. The V gene's germline CDR1 is KGHSH and CDR2 LQKENI. V was clipped by 3 bases and J by 4 bases, with 6 bases between them. CDR3 bases read: TGTGCCAGCTCACCTTCCCGCACCGGGGAG. This translates into CASSPSRTGE. The whole CDR3 protein reads CASSPSRTGELFF. Supplemented by reference TRBV18 and TRBJ2-2, the full variable domain reads NAGVMQNPRHLVRRRGQEARLRCSPMKGHSHVYWYRQLPEEGLKFMVYLQKENIIDESGMPKERFSAEFPKEGPSILRIQQVVRGDSAAYFCASSPSRTGELFFGEGSRLTVL.

Note on this clone: Read data end 3 residues before the CDR3 end; the end is taken from the germline J gene. This chain links TRBV5-4 with TRBJ2-3; the match to TRBD2 covers 7 bases. Germline V CDR1 and CDR2: SGHNT, YYREEE (reference sequence). Trimming took 1 base from V and 1 from J; bases not matched to a gene: 0. This CDR3 is built from 14 residues. CDR3 DNA, as far as it was read: TGTGCCAGCAGCTTGACTAGCGGCACAGATACG. Protein sequence: CASSLTSGTDT. The complete CDR3 sequence is CASSLTSGTDTQYF. The variable domain in full, with the rest retrieved from reference TRBV5-4 and TRBJ2-3, is ETGVTQSPTHLIKTRGQQVTLRCSSQSGHNTVSWYQQALGQGPQFIFQYYREEENGRGNFPPRFSGLQFPNYSSELNVNALELDDSALYLCASSLTSGTDTQYFGPGTRLTVL.

Concerning this clone: Coverage ceases 3 residues before the CDR3 finishes, and the germline J gene fills in the end. V gene TRBV14 combines with J gene TRBJ2-2, with 8 bases lining up with TRBD2. CDR3 size: 15 residues. Germline assignment: CDR1 SGHDN and CDR2 FVKESK. The CDR3 bases that were read are TGTGCCAGCAGCCAAGAGCGGGGGGCTTATGAAAAG. This encodes CASSQERGAYEK. The entire CDR3 reads CASSQERGAYEKLFF.

On this clone itself: Sequencing ends 3 residues short of the CDR3 end; the germline J gene provides the rest. The rearrangement joins TRBV12-3 or TRBV12-4 to TRBJ2-3, with D possibly matching TRBD2 (5 bases). CDR3 length: 14 residues. V lost 2 bases and J 1 base, leaving 7 bases between the germline ends. CDR3 DNA, as far as it was read: TGTGCCAGCAGTTTATACGGGGGCACAGATACG. Protein product: CASSLYGGTDT. In full, the CDR3 is CASSLYGGTDTQYF.

With regard to this clone: The sequence runs out 3 residues before the end of the CDR3; the remainder is reconstructed from the germline J gene. The chain joins TRBV18 to TRBJ1-2; D is ambiguous. The CDR3 runs 14 residues. Trimming shortened V by 3 bases and J by 2 bases, and 10 bases separated the two germline ends. Germline CDR1 KGHSH, CDR2 LQKENI. The CDR3 is CASSPSRLNYGYTF. The covered CDR3 bases are TGTGCCAGCTCACCCTCCAGGCTAAACTATGGC.

This chain's CDR3 is CACRGGARYEQYF. The covered CDR3 bases are TGTGCCTGTCGCGGGGGGGCGCGCTACGAG. The chain joins TRBV30 to TRBJ2-7; 9 bases fit TRBD2. Sequencing ends 3 residues short of the CDR3 end; the germline J gene provides the rest. The germline V gene has CDR1 GTSNPN and CDR2 SVGIG (reference sequence). The CDR3 covers 13 residues. With 6 bases clipped from V and 3 bases from J, the junction kept 6 bases outside the gene matches.

To note about this clone: The read terminates 3 residues ahead of where the CDR3 ends, so the germline J gene completes it. This chain uses TRBV20-1 with TRBJ2-5, with 7 bases matching TRBD1. V shed 5 bases, J shed 3 bases, and the junction held 3 bases outside the gene matches. CDR1 and CDR2 (germline): DFQATT, SNEGSKA (reference sequence). The CDR3 is 12 amino acids. The CDR3 reads CSAQTGKETQYF. The DNA read from the CDR3 is TGCAGTGCTCAGACAGGGAAAGAGACC.

Of note for this clone: The CDR3 end lies 3 residues beyond the end of the read and is filled in from the germline J gene. This chain links TRBV2 with TRBJ1-1; 9 bases line up with TRBD1. The CDR3 consists of 13 residues. Trimming removed 8 bases from V and 4 bases from J; junction bases left unmatched: 5. Germline CDR1 SNHLY, CDR2 FYNNEI. Here the CDR3 reads CASVQGASTEAFF. Partial CDR3 DNA: TGTGCCAGCGTACAGGGGGCGAGCACTGAA.

In regard to this clone: The sequence runs out 3 residues before the end of the CDR3; the remainder is reconstructed from the germline J gene. The V gene is TRBV5-1, the J gene TRBJ2-3; no firm D call. CDR3 length equals 14 residues. V was cut by 0 bases and J by 0 bases, with 5 bases left in between. CDR1 is SGHRS and CDR2 is YFSETQ in the germline V gene. CDR3 residues: CASSLGRSTDTQYF. CDR3 DNA (partial): TGCGCCAGCAGCTTGGGGCGGAGCACAGATACG.

As for this clone: The CDR3 goes on 3 residues after the read ends, and that part is filled in from the germline J gene. The J gene is TRBJ2-5, the V gene TRBV18, with 11 bases identical to TRBD2. CDR1 is KGHSH and CDR2 is LQKENI in the germline V gene. The CDR3 is 17 residues long. J was trimmed by 2 bases and V by 6 bases; bases with no gene match: 11. This chain's CDR3 is CASSHQNRLAGQETQYF. The part of the CDR3 DNA that was read is TGTGCCAGCTCTCACCAAAACAGACTAGCGGGGCAAGAGACC.